This T cell receptor (beta chain) derives from a study of cytomegalovirus exposure and HLA in healthy donors. TCRdb's copy holds only in-frame clones and misses some; the assay was immunoSEQ multiplex PCR. The data hold hundreds of thousands of clones, with approximately 87% observed a single time. The V gene's germline CDR1 is MDHEN and CDR2 SYDVKM. The J segment lost 2 bases and the V segment lost 4 bases, leaving 9 bases of the junction unmatched. The CDR3 consists of 16 residues. The specimen was PBMCs. This sequence joins TRBV28 and TRBJ2-3, with 7 positions matching TRBD2. The source of this sequence is a man aged 18 to 29 in good health and CMV-seronegative. Here the CDR3 reads CASSSPGSGATDTQYF. CDR3 DNA: TGTGCCAGCAGTTCCCCGGGGAGCGGGGCCACAGATACGCAGTATTTT.